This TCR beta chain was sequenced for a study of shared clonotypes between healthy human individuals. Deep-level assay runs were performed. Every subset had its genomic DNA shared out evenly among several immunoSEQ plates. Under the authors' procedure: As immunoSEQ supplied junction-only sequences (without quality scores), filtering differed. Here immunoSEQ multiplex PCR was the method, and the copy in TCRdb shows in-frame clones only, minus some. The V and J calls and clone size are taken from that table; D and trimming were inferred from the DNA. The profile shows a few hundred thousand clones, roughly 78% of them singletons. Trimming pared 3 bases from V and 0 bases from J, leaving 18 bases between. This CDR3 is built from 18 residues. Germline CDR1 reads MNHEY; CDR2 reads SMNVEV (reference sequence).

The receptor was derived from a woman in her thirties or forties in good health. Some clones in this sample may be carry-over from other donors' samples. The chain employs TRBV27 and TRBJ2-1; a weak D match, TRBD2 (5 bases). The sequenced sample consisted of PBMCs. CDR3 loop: CASSFASPSLSSYNEQFF. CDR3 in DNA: TGTGCCAGCAGTTTCGCTAGCCCCTCTCTCAGCTCCTACAATGAGCAGTTCTTC.